Sequencing of this TCR beta chain was carried out in a study of shared clonotypes between healthy human individuals. Study conclusions and caveats: The sole specimen, blood, was sampled, and tissue repertoires likely differ.

V lost 4 bases and J 6 bases, leaving 10 bases between the germline ends. The CDR3 totals 13 residues. Germline CDR1 and CDR2: SGHKS and YYEKEE (reference sequence). As originally analysed: ImmunoSEQ junction-only sequences lacked quality scores, so their filtering differed. Method: immunoSEQ multiplex PCR; TCRdb's copy keeps in-frame clones and lacks some. V and J calls and clone size are those listed in that table; D and trimming were worked out from the DNA. The sample lists over a million clones; 95% to 97% were seen once. A remark on this clone: The antigen is not known.

This TCR derives from a man aged 25-45 years in good health. The V call is TRBV5-5, the J call TRBJ2-2; D perhaps matches TRBD2 (6 bases). Sequencing was carried out using naive CD4+ T cells sorted from blood. As to subset: CD45RA+ positively selected. Here the CDR3 reads CASSNPSAGELFF. For the CDR3, the DNA is TGTGCCAGCAGCAATCCTAGCGCCGGGGAGCTGTTTTTT.